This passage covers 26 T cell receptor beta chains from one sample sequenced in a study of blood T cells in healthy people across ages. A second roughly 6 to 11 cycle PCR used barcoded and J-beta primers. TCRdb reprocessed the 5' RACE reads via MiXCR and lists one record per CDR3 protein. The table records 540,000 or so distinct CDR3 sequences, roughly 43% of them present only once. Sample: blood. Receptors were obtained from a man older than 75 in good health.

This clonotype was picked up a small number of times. CDR3: CASSRVGSTDTQYF. In nucleotides, the CDR3 is TGCGCCAGCAGCAGGGTGGGAAGCACAGATACGCAGTATTTT. The V and J genes are TRBV5-1 and TRBJ2-3; D remains ambiguous. V dropped 4 bases and J dropped 0 bases, with 9 bases sitting between them. The CDR3 loop spans 14 amino acids. Germline CDR1 SGHRS, CDR2 YFSETQ. The variable domain in full, completed from reference TRBV5-1 and TRBJ2-3, reads KAGVTQTPRYLIKTRGQQVTLSCSPISGHRSVSWYQQTPGQGLQFLFEYFSETQRNKGNFPGRFSGRQFSNSRSEMNVSTLELGDSALYLCASSRVGSTDTQYFGPGTRLTVL.

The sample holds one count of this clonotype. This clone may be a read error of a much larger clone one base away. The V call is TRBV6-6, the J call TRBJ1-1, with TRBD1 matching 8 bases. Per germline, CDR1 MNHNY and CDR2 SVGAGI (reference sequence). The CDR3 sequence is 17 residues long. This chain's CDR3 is CASRYSREAGGSAEAFF. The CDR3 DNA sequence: TGTGCCAGCAGATACTCCAGGGAGGCAGGGGGCTCGGCTGAAGCTTTCTTT.

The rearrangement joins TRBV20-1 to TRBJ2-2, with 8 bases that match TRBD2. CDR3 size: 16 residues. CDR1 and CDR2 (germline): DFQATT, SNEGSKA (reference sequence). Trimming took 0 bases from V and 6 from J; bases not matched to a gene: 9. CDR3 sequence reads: CSARDPRAGEAGELFF. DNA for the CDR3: TGCAGTGCTAGAGATCCTCGAGCGGGAGAGGCCGGGGAGCTGTTTTTT.

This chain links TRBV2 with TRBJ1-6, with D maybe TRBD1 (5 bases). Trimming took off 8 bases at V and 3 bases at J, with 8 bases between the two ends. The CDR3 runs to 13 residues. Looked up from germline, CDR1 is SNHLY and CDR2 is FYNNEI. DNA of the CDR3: TGTGCCAGCGGGGCAGACTATAATTCACCCCTCCACTTT. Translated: CASGADYNSPLHF.

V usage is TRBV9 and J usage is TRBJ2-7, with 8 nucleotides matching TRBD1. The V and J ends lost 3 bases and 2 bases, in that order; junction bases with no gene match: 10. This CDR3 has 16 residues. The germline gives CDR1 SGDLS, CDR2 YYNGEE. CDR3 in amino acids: CASSAGGTGFTYEQYF. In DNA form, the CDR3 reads TGTGCCAGCAGCGCGGGTGGGACAGGTTTCACCTACGAGCAGTACTTC.

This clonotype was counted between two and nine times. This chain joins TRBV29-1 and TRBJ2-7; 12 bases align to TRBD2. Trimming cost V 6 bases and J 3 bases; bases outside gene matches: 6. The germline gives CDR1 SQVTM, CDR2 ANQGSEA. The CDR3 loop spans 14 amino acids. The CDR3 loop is CSVSSTSGGYEQYF. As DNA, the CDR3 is TGCAGCGTCAGCTCGACTAGCGGGGGCTACGAGCAGTACTTC.

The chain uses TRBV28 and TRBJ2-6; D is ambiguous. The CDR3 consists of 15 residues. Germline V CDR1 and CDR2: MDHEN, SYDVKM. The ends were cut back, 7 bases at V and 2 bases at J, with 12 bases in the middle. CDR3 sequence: CASTPAGAGANVLTF. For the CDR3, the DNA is TGTGCCAGCACTCCGGCTGGCGCTGGGGCCAACGTCCTGACTTTC.

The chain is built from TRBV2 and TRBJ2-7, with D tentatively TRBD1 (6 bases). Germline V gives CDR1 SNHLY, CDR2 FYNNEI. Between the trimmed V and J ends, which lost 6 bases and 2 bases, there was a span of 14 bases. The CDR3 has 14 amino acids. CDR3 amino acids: CASRGEPGAYEQYF. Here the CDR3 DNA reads TGTGCCAGCAGAGGGGAGCCAGGGGCCTACGAGCAGTACTTC.

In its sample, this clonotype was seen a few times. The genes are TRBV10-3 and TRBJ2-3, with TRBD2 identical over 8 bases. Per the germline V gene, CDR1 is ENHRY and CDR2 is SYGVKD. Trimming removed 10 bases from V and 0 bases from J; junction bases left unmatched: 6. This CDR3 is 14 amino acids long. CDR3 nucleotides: TGTGCCACCCAACCGGGAGGGAGCACAGATACGCAGTATTTT. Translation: CATQPGGSTDTQYF.

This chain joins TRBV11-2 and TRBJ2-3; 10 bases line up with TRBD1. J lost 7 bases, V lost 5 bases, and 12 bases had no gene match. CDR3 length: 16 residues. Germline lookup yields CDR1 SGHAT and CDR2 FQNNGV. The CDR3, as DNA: TGTGCCAGCAGCGCCAGACAGGGGGCCTTCACGTATACGCAGTATTTT. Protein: CASSARQGAFTYTQYF.

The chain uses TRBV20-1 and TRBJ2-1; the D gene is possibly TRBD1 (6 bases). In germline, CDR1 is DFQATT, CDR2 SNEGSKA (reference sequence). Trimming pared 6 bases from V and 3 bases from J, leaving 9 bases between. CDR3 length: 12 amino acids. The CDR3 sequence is CSAPDSYNEQFF. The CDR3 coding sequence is TGCAGTGCGCCGGACAGCTACAATGAGCAGTTCTTC.

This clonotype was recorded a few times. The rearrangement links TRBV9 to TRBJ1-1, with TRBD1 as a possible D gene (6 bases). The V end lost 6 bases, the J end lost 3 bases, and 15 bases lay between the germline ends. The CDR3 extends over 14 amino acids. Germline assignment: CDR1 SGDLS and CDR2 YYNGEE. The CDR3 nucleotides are TGTGCCAGCAACAAGAACAGGGACGACACTGAAGCTTTCTTT. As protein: CASNKNRDDTEAFF.

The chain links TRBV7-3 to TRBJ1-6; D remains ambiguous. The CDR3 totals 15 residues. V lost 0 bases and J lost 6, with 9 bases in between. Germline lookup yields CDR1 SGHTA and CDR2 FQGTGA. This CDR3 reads CASSLTRGGNSPLHF. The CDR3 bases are TGTGCCAGCAGCTTAACGCGGGGAGGTAATTCACCCCTCCACTTT.

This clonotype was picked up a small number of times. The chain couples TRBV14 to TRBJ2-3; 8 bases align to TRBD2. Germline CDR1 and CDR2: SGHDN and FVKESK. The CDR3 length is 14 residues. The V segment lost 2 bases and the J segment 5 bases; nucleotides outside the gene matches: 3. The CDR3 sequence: CASSQTLAGDTQYF. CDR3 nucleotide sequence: TGTGCCAGCAGCCAAACTCTAGCGGGAGATACGCAGTATTTT.

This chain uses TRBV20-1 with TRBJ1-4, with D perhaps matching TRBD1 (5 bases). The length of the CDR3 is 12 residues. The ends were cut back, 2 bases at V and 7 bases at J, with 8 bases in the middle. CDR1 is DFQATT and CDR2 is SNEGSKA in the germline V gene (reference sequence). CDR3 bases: TGCAGTGCTAGAAGACAGCTTGAAAAACTGTTTTTT. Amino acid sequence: CSARRQLEKLFF.

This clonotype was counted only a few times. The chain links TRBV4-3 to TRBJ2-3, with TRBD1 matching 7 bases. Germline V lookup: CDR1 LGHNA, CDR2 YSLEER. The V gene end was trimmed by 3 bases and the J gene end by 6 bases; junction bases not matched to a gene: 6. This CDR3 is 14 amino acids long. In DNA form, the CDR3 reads TGCGCCAGCAGCCACGGTCGCAGGGGGGATACGCAGTATTTT. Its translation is CASSHGRRGDTQYF.

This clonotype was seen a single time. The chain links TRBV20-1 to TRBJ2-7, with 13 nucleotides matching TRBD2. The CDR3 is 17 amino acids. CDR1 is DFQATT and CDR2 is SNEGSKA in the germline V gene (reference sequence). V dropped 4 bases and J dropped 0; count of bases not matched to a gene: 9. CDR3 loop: CSATPPGLAGSSYEQYF. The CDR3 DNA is TGCAGTGCTACGCCACCGGGACTAGCGGGAAGCTCCTACGAGCAGTACTTC.

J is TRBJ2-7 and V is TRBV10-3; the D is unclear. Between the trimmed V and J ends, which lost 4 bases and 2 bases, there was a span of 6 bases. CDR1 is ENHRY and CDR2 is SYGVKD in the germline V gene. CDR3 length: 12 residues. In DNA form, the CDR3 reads TGTGCCATCAGTGTTGAGGCCTACGAGCAGTACTTC. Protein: CAISVEAYEQYF.

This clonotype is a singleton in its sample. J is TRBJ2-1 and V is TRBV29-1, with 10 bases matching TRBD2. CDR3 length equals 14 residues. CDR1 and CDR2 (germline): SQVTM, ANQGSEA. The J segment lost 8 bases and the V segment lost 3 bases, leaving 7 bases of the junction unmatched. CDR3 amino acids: CSVEASGSGDEQFF. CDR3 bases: TGCAGCGTTGAGGCTAGCGGGAGTGGCGATGAGCAGTTCTTC.

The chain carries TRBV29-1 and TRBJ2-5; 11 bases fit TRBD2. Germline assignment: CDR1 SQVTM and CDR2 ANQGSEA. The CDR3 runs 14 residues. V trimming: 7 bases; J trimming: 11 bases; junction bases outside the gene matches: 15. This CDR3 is CSASGLADYNEQYF. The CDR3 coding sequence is TGCAGCGCCTCGGGACTAGCGGATTACAATGAGCAGTACTTC.

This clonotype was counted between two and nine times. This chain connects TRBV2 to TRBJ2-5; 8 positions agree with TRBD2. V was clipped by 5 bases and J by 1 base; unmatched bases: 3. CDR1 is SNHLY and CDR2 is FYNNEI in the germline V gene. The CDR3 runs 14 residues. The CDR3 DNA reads TGTGCCAGCAGTATAAGCGGGAGCCAAGAGACCCAGTACTTC. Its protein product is CASSISGSQETQYF. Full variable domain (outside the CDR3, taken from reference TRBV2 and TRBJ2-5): EPEVTQTPSHQVTQMGQEVILRCVPISNHLYFYWYRQILGQKVEFLVSFYNNEISEKSEIFDDQFSVERPDGSNFTLKIRSTKLEDSAMYFCASSISGSQETQYFGPGTRLLVL.

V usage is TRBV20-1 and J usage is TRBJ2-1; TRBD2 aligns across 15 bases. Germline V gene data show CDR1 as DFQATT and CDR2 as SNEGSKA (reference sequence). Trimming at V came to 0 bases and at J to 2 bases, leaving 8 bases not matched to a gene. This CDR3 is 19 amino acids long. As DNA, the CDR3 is TGCAGTGCTAGAGAACGGACTAGCGGGAGGGCCCTAACCTACAATGAGCAGTTCTTC. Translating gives CSARERTSGRALTYNEQFF.

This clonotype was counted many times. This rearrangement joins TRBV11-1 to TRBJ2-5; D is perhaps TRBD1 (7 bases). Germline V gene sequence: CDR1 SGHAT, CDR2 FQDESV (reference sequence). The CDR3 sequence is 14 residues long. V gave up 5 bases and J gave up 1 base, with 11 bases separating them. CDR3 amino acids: CASSRGDSQETQYF. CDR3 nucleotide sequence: TGTGCCAGCAGCCGCGGGGACAGCCAAGAGACCCAGTACTTC.

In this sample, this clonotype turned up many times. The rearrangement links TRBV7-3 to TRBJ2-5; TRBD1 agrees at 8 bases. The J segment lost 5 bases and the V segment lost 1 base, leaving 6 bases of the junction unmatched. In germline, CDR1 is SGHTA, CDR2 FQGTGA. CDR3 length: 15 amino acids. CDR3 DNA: TGTGCCAGCAGCTTAAGAGGACAGGGTGGGGAGACCCAGTACTTC. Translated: CASSLRGQGGETQYF.

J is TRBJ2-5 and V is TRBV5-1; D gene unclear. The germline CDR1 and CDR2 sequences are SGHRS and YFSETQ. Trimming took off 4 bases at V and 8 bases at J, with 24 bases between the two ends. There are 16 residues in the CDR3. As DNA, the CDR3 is TGCGCCAGCAGCCCTGACATCGACCCCTTGGTGGGAACCCAGTACTTC. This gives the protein CASSPDIDPLVGTQYF.

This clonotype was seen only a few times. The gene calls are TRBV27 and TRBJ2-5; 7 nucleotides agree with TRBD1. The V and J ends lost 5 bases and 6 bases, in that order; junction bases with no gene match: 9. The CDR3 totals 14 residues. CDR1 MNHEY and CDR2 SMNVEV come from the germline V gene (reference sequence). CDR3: CASSVPGTAQTQYF. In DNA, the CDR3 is TGTGCCAGCAGTGTACCCGGGACAGCCCAGACCCAGTACTTC.